The T cell receptor beta chain under discussion was sequenced for a study of beta chain features in type 1 diabetes. Expressed TCRB transcripts were sequenced after all isolated RNA was converted to cDNA. Profiling relied on immunoSEQ multiplex PCR, and the TCRdb table lists in-frame clones only, not all of them. The repertoire consists of around 310,000 clones, with approximately 10% occurring once and the leading ten covering more than 0.015%. Trimming pared 0 bases from V and 2 bases from J, leaving 15 bases between. The V gene's germline CDR1 is LGHNA and CDR2 YSLEER. The CDR3 is 17 residues long. As regards this clone: Its antigen remains unknown.

Study-level points and caveats: VDJ junctions from patients with type 1 diabetes contained fewer insertions and more deletions.

The chain employs TRBV4-3 and TRBJ2-3, with TRBD2 as a possible D gene (6 bases). The sequence derives from a woman aged 25 to 45 in good health. The sequenced sample was naive CD4+ T cells from blood. The CDR3 loop reads CASSQEGGLPPTDTQYF. For the CDR3, the DNA is TGCGCCAGCAGCCAAGAGGGGGGACTCCCGCCCACAGATACGCAGTATTTT.